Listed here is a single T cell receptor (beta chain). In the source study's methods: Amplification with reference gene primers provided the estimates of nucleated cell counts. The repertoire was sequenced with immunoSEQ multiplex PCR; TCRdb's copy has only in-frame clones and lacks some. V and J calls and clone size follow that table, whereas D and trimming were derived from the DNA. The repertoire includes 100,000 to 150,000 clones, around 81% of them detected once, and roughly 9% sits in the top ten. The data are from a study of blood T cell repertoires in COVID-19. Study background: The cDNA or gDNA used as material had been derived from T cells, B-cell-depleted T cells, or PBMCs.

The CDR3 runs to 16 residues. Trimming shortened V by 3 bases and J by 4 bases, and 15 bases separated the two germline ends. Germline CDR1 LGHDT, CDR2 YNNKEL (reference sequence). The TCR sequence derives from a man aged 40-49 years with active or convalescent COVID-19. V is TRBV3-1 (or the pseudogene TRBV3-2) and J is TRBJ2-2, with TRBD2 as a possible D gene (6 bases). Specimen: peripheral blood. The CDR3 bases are TGTGCCAGCAGCCAGCGGGGAACAGGTTCCACCGGGGAGCTGTTTTTT. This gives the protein CASSQRGTGSTGELFF.